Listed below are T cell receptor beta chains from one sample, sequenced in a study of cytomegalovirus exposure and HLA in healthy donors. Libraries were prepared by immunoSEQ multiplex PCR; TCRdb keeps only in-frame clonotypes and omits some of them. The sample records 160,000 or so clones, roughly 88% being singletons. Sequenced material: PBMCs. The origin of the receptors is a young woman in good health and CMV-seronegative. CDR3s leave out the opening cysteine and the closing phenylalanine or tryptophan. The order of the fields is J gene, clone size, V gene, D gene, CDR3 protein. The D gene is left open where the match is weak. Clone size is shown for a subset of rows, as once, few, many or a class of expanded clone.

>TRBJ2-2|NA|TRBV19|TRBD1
ASSIGTATGELF
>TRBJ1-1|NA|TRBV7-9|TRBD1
SSSLKGASTEAF
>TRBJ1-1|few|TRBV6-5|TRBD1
ASIATGTGLTEAF
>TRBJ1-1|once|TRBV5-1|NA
ASRRETEAF
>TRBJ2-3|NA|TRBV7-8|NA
ASSPRVLSTDTQY
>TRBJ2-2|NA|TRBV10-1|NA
ASSESREDTGELF
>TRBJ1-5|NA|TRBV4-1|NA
ASSQELRFYSNQPQH
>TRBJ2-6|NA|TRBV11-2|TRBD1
ASAGTELTPGANVLT
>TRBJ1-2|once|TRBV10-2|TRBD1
ASSEYRGYGYT
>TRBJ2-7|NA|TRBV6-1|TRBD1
ASTSRQGPSYEQY
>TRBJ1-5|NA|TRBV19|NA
ASSIGFFSNQPQH
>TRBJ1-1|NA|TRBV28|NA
ASSFWGTQDQAF
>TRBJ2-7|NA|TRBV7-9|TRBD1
ASSRDLLRDRGNEQY
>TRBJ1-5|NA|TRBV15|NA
ATSRDEGEQPQH
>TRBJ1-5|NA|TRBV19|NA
ASTRGGHGNQPQH
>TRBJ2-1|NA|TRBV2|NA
SNLAFSYNEQF
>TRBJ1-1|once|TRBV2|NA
ASKPGSEAF
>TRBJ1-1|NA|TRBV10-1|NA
ASSESRGYTEAF
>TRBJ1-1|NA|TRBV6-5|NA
ASRQTLGGTEAF
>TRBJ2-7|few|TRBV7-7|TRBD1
ASSLGVGQGYEQY
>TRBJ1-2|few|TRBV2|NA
ASSRGGGAGYGYT
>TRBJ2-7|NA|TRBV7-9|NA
ASTRTPTPGYEQY
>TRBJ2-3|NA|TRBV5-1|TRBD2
ASSPGGPSTDTQY
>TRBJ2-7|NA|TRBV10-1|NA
ASSDFGNRIYEQY
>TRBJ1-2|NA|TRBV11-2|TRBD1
ASSSPGQVRYGYT